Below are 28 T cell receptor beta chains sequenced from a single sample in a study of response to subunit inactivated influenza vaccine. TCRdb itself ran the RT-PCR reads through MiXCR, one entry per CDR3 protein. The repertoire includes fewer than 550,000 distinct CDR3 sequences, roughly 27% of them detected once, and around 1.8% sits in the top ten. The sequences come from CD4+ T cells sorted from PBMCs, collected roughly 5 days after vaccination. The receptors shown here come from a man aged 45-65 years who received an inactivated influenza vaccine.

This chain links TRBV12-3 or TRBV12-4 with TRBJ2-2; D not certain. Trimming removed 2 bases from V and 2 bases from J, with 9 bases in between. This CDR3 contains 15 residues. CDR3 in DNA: TGTGCCAGCAGTTTAAGTCCCTTAAACACCGGGGAGCTGTTTTTT. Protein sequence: CASSLSPLNTGELFF.

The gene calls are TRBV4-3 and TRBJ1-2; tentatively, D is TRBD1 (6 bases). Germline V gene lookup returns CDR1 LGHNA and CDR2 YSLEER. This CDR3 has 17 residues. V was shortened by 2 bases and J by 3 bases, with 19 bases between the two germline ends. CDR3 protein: CASSQSGHNPPYYGYTF. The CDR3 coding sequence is TGCGCCAGCAGCCAATCGGGACACAATCCCCCCTACTATGGCTACACCTTC.

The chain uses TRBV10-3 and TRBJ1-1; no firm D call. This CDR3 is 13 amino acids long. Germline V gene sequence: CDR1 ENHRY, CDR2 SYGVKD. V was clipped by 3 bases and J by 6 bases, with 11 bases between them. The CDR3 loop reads CAISDQSRSEAFF. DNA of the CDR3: TGTGCCATCAGTGATCAGAGCCGCTCTGAAGCTTTCTTT.

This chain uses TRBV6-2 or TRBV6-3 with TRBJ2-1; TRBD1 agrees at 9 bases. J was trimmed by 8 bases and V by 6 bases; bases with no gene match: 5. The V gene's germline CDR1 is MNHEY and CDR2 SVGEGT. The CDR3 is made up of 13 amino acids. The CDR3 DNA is TGTGCCAGCAGCGGGACAGGGTCCGATGAGCAGTTCTTC. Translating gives CASSGTGSDEQFF.

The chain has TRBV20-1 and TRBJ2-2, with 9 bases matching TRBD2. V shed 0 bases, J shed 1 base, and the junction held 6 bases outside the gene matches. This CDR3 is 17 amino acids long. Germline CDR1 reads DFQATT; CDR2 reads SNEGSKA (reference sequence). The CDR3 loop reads CSARDSAGGQNTGELFF. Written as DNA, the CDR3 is TGCAGTGCTAGAGATTCAGCGGGGGGCCAGAACACCGGGGAGCTGTTTTTT.

The CDR3 protein is CASSRNWGDTQYF. CDR3 coding DNA: TGTGCCAGCAGCCGAAATTGGGGAGATACGCAGTATTTT. J is TRBJ2-3 and V is TRBV7-3; D not resolved. The V and J ends lost 5 bases and 5 bases respectively, with 11 bases between them. This CDR3 has 13 amino acids. Germline CDR1 reads SGHTA; CDR2 reads FQGTGA.

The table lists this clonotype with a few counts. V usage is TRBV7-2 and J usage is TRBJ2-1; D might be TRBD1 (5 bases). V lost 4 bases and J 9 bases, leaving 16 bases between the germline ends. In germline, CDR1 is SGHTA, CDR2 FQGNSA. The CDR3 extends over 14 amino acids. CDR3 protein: CASSSKGPIGEQFF. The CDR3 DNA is TGTGCCAGCAGCTCCAAGGGGCCAATCGGTGAGCAGTTCTTC.

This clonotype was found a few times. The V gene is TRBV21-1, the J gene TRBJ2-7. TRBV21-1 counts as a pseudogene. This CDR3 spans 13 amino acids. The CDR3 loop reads CASSKGWLREQYF. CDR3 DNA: TGTGCCAGCAGCAAAGGGTGGCTGCGCGAGCAGTACTTC.

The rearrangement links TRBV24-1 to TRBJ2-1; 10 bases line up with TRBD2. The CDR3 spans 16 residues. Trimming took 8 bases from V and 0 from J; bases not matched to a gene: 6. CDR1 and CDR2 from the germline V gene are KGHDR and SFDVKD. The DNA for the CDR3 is TGTGCCACCATTGAGCGGGAGGGCTACTCCTACAATGAGCAGTTCTTC. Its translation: CATIEREGYSYNEQFF.

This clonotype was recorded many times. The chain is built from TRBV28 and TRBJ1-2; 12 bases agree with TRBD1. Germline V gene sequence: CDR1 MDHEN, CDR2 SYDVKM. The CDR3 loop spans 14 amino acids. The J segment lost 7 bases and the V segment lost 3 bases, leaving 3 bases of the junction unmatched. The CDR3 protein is CASSLGQGAGGYTF. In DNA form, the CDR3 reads TGTGCCAGCAGTTTGGGACAGGGGGCAGGTGGCTACACCTTC.

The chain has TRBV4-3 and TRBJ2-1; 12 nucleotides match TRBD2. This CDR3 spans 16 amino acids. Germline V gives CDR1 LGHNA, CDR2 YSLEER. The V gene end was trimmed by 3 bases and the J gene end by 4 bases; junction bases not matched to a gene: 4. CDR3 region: CASSQLAGGTYNEQFF. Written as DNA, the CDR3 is TGCGCCAGCAGCCAGCTAGCGGGAGGGACTTACAATGAGCAGTTCTTC.

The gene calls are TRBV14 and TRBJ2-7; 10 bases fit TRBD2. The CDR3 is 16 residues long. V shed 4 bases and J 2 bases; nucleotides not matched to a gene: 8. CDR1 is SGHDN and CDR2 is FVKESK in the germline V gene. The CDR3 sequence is CASSLIAGGRAYEQYF. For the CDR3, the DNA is TGTGCCAGCAGCCTTATAGCGGGAGGACGAGCCTACGAGCAGTACTTC.

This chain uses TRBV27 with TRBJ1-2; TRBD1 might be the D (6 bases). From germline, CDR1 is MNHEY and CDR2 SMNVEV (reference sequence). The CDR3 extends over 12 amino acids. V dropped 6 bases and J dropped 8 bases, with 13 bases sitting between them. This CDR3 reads CASRAPGGGYTF. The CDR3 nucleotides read TGTGCCAGCAGAGCCCCCGGGGGCGGCTACACCTTC.

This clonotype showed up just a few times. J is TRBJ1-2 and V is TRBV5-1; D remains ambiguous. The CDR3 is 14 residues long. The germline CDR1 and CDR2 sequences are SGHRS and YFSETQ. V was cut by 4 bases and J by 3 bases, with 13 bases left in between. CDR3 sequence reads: CASSTGRWDYGYTF. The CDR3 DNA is TGCGCCAGCAGCACTGGACGATGGGACTATGGCTACACCTTC.

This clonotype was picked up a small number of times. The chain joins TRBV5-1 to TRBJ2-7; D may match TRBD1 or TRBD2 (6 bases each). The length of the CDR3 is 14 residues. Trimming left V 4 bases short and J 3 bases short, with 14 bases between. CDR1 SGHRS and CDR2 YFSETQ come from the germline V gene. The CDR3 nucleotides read TGCGCCAGCAGCGGCGGGACACAGGGCTACGAGCAGTACTTC. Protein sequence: CASSGGTQGYEQYF.

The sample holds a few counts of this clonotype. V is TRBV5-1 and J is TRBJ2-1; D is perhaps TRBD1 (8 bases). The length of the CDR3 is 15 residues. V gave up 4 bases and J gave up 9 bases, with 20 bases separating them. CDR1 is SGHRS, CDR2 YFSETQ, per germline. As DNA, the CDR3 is TGCGCCAGCAGCCCGGACAGGGAGGGAAACGGTGAGCAGTTCTTC. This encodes CASSPDREGNGEQFF.

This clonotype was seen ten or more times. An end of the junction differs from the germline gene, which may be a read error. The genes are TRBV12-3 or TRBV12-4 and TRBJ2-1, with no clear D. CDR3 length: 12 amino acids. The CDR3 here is CASSLGLNEQFF. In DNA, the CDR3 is TGTGCCAGCAGCTTAGGGCTCAATGAGCAGTTCTTC.

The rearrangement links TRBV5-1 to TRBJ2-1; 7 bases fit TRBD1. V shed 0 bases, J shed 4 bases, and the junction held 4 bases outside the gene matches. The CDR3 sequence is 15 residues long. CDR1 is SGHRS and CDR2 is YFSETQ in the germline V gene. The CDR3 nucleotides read TGCGCCAGCAGCTTGGCAGGGGGAAAGTACAATGAGCAGTTCTTC. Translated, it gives CASSLAGGKYNEQFF.

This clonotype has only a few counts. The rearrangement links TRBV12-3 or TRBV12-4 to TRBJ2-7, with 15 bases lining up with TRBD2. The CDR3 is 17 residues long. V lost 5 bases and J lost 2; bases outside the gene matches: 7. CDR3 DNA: TGTGCCAGCAGTCTTCCCGGGACTAGCGGGAGGACCTACGAGCAGTACTTC. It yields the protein CASSLPGTSGRTYEQYF.

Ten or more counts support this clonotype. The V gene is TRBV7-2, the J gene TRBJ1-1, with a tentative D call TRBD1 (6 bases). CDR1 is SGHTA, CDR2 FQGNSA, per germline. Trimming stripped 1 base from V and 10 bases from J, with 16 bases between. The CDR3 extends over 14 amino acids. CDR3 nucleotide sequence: TGTGCCAGCAGCTTAGATGGGTCATGGGGGCGAGCTTTCTTT. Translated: CASSLDGSWGRAFF.

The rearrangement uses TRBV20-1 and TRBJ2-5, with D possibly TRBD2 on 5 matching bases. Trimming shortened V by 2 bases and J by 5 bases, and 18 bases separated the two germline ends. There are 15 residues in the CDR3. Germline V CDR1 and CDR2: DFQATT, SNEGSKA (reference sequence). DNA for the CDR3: TGCAGTGCTAGATTGTTTTACGGGGAGAGGGAGACCCAGTACTTC. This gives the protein CSARLFYGERETQYF.

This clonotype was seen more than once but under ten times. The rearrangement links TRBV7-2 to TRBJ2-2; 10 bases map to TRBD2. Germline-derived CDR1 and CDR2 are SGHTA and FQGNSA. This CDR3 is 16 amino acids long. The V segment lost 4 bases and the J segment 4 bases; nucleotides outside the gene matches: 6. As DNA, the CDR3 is TGTGCCAGCAGCTCCCTAGCGGGGGAGCCCACCGGGGAGCTGTTTTTT. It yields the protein CASSSLAGEPTGELFF.

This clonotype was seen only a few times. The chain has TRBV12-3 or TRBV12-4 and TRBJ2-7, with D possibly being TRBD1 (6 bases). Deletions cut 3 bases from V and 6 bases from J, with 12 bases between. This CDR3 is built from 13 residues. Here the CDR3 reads CASSFNHRVEQYF. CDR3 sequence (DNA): TGTGCCAGCAGTTTTAACCACAGGGTCGAGCAGTACTTC.

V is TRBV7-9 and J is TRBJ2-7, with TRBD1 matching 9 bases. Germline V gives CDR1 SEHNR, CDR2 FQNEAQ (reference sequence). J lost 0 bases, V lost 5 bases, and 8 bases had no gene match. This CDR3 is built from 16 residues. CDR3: CASSRGQGRSSYEQYF. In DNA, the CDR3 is TGTGCCAGCAGCCGAGGACAGGGGAGAAGCTCCTACGAGCAGTACTTC.

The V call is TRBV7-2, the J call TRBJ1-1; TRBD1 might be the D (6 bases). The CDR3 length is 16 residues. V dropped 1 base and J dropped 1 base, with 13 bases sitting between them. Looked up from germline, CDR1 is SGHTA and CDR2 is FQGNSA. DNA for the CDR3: TGTGCCAGCAGCTTAGTGTGGGGACAAGGGAACACTGAAGCTTTCTTT. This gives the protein CASSLVWGQGNTEAFF.

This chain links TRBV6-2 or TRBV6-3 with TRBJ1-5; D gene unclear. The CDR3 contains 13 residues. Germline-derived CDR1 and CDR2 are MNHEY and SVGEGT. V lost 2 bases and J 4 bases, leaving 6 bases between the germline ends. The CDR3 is CASSYLRNQPQHF. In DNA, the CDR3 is TGTGCCAGCAGTTACCTCAGGAATCAGCCCCAGCATTTT.

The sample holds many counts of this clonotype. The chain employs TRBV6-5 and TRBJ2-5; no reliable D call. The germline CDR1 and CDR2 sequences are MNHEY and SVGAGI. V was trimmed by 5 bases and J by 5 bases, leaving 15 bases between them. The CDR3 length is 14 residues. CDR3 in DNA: TGTGCCAGCAGTAAGACCCAAACGAGGGAGACCCAGTACTTC. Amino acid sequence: CASSKTQTRETQYF.

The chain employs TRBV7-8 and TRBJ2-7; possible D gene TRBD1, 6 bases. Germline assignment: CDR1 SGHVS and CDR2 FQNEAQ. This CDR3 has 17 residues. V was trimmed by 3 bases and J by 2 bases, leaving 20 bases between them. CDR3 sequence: CASSLRATTGTTYEQYF. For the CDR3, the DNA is TGTGCCAGCAGCTTGAGGGCCACAACAGGGACGACCTACGAGCAGTACTTC.